The 6 T cell receptor beta chains given below trace back to one sample, sequenced in a study of cytomegalovirus exposure and HLA in healthy donors. TCRdb's table, derived via immunoSEQ multiplex PCR, lists solely in-frame clones and lacks some. The sample lists about 240,000 clones, about 87% occurring once. The source material was PBMCs. The receptor source for this set is a man aged 18 to 30 in good health and CMV-seronegative.

The V call is TRBV9, the J call TRBJ2-7; TRBD2 aligns across 10 bases. Germline V gives CDR1 SGDLS, CDR2 YYNGEE. The ends lost 0 bases at V and 3 bases at J; junction bases unmatched: 12. The CDR3 has 18 residues. The CDR3 protein is CASSVGPSAAGGFYEQYF. In nucleotides, the CDR3 is TGTGCCAGCAGCGTAGGCCCCTCGGCAGCGGGAGGGTTCTACGAGCAGTACTTC. Looking up the rest from reference TRBV9 and TRBJ2-7 gives the full variable domain: DSGVTQTPKHLITATGQRVTLRCSPRSGDLSVYWYQQSLDQGLQFLIQYYNGEERAKGNILERFSAQQFPDLHSELNLSSLELGDSALYFCASSVGPSAAGGFYEQYFGPGTRLTVT.

This chain links TRBV4-3 with TRBJ2-3; 11 bases are a match to TRBD1. This CDR3 is 18 amino acids long. Unmatched junction bases numbered 10, after V lost 0 bases and J lost 5 bases. The V gene's germline CDR1 is LGHNA and CDR2 YSLEER. CDR3 sequence reads: CASSQEAPDRGLVDTQYF. The CDR3 region has the DNA TGCGCCAGCAGCCAAGAAGCCCCGGACAGGGGGCTGGTAGATACGCAGTATTTT.

The chain joins TRBV7-3 to TRBJ2-1; 8 bases align to TRBD2. The CDR3 contains 13 residues. Germline CDR1 and CDR2: SGHTA and FQGTGA. J was trimmed by 6 bases and V by 3 bases; bases with no gene match: 1. CDR3 nucleotides: TGTGCCAGCAGCTTTGGGACTAGCAATGAGCAGTTCTTC. Protein sequence: CASSFGTSNEQFF.

The chain carries TRBV4-1 and TRBJ2-1, with D unclear. The germline V and J ends were trimmed by 4 bases and 6 bases, with 16 bases remaining between them. This CDR3 has 15 amino acids. Germline V gene data show CDR1 as MGHRA and CDR2 as YSYEKL. The CDR3 here is CASSPNHYPSNEQFF. The CDR3 nucleotides read TGCGCCAGCAGCCCCAACCACTATCCGTCCAATGAGCAGTTCTTC.

The chain combines TRBV19 with TRBJ2-3, with unresolved D. Trimming removed 1 base from V and 0 bases from J, with 11 bases in between. There are 16 residues in the CDR3. Per the germline V gene, CDR1 is LNHDA and CDR2 is SQIVND (reference sequence). CDR3 residues: CASSIAILSSTDTQYF. As DNA, the CDR3 is TGTGCCAGTAGTATAGCTATACTGAGTAGCACAGATACGCAGTATTTT.

Only one count was recorded for this clone. The chain has TRBV9 and TRBJ2-1, with unresolved D. The germline gives CDR1 SGDLS, CDR2 YYNGEE. There are 14 residues in the CDR3. V was clipped by 0 bases and J by 4 bases, with 8 bases between them. CDR3 nucleotide sequence: TGTGCCAGCAGCGTAGGCGGCGGATACAATGAGCAGTTCTTC. This sequence encodes CASSVGGGYNEQFF.